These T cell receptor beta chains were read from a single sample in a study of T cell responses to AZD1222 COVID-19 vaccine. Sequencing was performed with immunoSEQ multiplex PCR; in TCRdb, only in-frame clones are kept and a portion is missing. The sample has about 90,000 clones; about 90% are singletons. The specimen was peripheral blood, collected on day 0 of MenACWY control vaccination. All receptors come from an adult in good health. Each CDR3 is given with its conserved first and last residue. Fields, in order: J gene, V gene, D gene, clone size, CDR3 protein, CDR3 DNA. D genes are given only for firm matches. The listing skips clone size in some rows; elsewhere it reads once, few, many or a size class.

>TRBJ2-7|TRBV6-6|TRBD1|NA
CASSFTTGAISYEQYF
TGTGCCAGCAGTTTTACTACAGGGGCCATTTCCTACGAGCAGTACTTC
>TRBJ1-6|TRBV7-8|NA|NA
CASSLVYSADSPLHF
TGTGCCAGCAGCTTAGTGTACAGCGCAGATTCACCCCTCCACTTT
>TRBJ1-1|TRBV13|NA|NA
CASSFGVGTEAFF
TGTGCCAGCAGCTTTGGTGTGGGTACTGAAGCTTTCTTT
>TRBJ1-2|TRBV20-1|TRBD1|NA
CSASGQGAIPLFYGYTF
TGCAGTGCTAGTGGGCAGGGGGCGATCCCACTTTTCTATGGCTACACCTTC
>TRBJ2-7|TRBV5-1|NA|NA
CASSLSVTPGEQYF
TGCGCCAGCAGCCTATCAGTGACACCGGGCGAGCAGTACTTC
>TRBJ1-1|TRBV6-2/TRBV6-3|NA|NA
CASSYSSAGANTEAFF
TGTGCCAGCAGTTACTCGAGTGCCGGAGCTAACACTGAAGCTTTCTTT
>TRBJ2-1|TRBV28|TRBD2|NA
CASSSPSGRAFHEQFF
TGTGCCAGCAGTTCACCTAGCGGGAGGGCCTTCCATGAGCAGTTCTTC
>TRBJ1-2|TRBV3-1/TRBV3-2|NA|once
CASSQAAGGDYGYTF
TGTGCCAGCAGCCAAGCCGCGGGGGGGGACTATGGCTACACCTTC
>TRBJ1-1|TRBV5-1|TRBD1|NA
CASSFQQGMTEAFF
TGCGCCAGCAGCTTTCAACAGGGGATGACTGAAGCTTTCTTT
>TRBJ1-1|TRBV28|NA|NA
CASSSGGENTEAFF
TGTGCCAGCAGTTCCGGCGGGGAGAACACTGAAGCTTTCTTT
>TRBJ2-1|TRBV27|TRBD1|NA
CASSLFPRDRQRFF
TGTGCCAGCAGTTTATTCCCCCGGGACAGGCAGCGGTTCTTC
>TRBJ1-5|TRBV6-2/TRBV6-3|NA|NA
CASSPLPGFEQPQHF
TGTGCCAGCAGCCCCCTTCCCGGTTTTGAACAGCCCCAGCATTTT
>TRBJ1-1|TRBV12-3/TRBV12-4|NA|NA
CASSPAGGLAFF
TGTGCCAGCAGCCCCGCCGGGGGGCTGGCTTTCTTT
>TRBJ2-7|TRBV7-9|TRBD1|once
CASSPLGRSGGLYEQYF
TGTGCCAGCAGCCCACTCGGCCGGTCAGGGGGCCTATACGAGCAGTACTTC